A selection of T cell receptor beta chains follows, all from one sample in a study of cytomegalovirus exposure and HLA in healthy donors. Profiled with immunoSEQ multiplex PCR; TCRdb holds only in-frame clones, not every one. The sample holds approximately 170,000 clones, just under 75% seen once. The sequencing input was PBMCs. The receptors originated from a woman in her twenties or thirties in good health and CMV-seropositive. The CDR3 runs from the conserved cysteine through the conserved F or W. Each record gives: V gene, J gene, CDR3 protein.

TRBV18	TRBJ1-5	CASSPGRAQPQHF
TRBV7-2	TRBJ1-2	CASSQTGLTMGYTF
TRBV5-4	TRBJ1-1	CASSPQQGRNTEAFF
TRBV4-1	TRBJ2-7	CASSQDTRDEQYF
TRBV18	TRBJ1-1	CASSPELTEEAFF
TRBV2	TRBJ2-5	CASSGEHSGGETQYF
TRBV11-2	TRBJ2-1	CASSPLQGSDEQFF
TRBV5-1	TRBJ1-4	CASSAGTAGNEKLFF
TRBV4-1	TRBJ2-1	CASSQGLGDEQFF
TRBV28	TRBJ1-1	CASSFLGGAFF
TRBV6-5	TRBJ2-2	CASSYSRSTGELFF
TRBV4-1	TRBJ2-4	CASSQEKGAPDIQYF
TRBV7-9	TRBJ2-2	CASSRWVLSGNTGELFF
TRBV7-9	TRBJ2-7	CASSLYREGSYEQYF
TRBV5-1	TRBJ1-1	CASSFQPGTEAFF
TRBV2	TRBJ2-2	CASVGTENTGELFF
TRBV4-2	TRBJ2-7	CASSQDRESAYEQYF
TRBV5-1	TRBJ1-5	CASSLVSGSNQPQHF
TRBV19	TRBJ2-3	CASIGQGAGTQYF
TRBV21-1	TRBJ2-3	CASSRTGINTDTQYF
TRBV28	TRBJ2-5	CASRGQVGETQYF
TRBV10-3	TRBJ2-5	CAIGRGSQETQYF
TRBV4-2	TRBJ2-1	CASSQDLRYNEQFF
TRBV2	TRBJ2-4	CASREGIIQYF
TRBV4-1	TRBJ1-4	CASSHPSDRGDEKLFF
TRBV5-4	TRBJ1-1	CASSLTRDSALNTEAFF
TRBV6-4	TRBJ2-1	CASSEGAGGNNEQFF
TRBV10-1	TRBJ2-4	CASSVGPRAGAKNIQYF